This entry lists 18 T cell receptor beta chains sequenced from one sample in a study of long-term antiretroviral therapy in people with HIV. A v3.0 immunoSEQ assay was performed at survey level. TCRdb keeps only in-frame clones here, not all; method: immunoSEQ multiplex PCR. Altogether around 26,000 clones are present, more than 85% being singletons, with the ten largest covering 9.2%. This sample comprised unsorted PBMCs, obtained 7.6 years after starting antiretroviral therapy. The receptors come from a woman aged 35 to 49 with HIV.

The chain couples TRBV5-1 to TRBJ1-1, with D possibly being TRBD1 (6 bases). The length of the CDR3 is 13 residues. Trimming left V 5 bases short and J 5 bases short, with 13 bases between. Germline values: CDR1 SGHRS, CDR2 YFSETQ. The CDR3 sequence is CASRVQGVTEAFF. The CDR3 bases are TGCGCCAGCAGAGTACAGGGAGTAACTGAAGCTTTCTTT.

The chain combines TRBV18 with TRBJ1-2; D remains ambiguous. Germline V lookup: CDR1 KGHSH, CDR2 LQKENI. The CDR3 covers 16 residues. V was cut by 0 bases and J by 6 bases, with 17 bases left in between. CDR3 residues: CASSPPGPSYGDGYTF. The CDR3 nucleotides are TGTGCCAGCTCACCACCGGGCCCTTCTTATGGAGATGGCTACACCTTC.

V usage is TRBV2 and J usage is TRBJ2-5; 8 bases map to TRBD2. V lost 3 bases, J lost 5 bases, and 8 bases stayed unmatched. The CDR3 has 15 residues. Germline V lookup: CDR1 SNHLY, CDR2 FYNNEI. CDR3 loop: CASSDSGVELETQYF. Written as DNA, the CDR3 is TGTGCCAGCAGTGATAGCGGGGTGGAGCTGGAGACCCAGTACTTC.

This clone appeared a single time. The CDR3 coding sequence is TGTGCCAGCAGCCAAAAGGCGGGCGGGACGGTCTCTAACTATGGCTACACCTTC. Residues: CASSQKAGGTVSNYGYTF. The chain carries TRBV9 and TRBJ1-2, with D possibly matching TRBD1 (5 bases). Germline-derived CDR1 and CDR2 are SGDLS and YYNGEE. Trimming pared 4 bases from V and 0 bases from J, leaving 22 bases between. The CDR3 consists of 18 residues.

The chain couples TRBV29-1 to TRBJ1-5; weak D call: TRBD1 (5 bases). Trimming stripped 6 bases from V and 6 bases from J, with 15 bases between. CDR1 SQVTM and CDR2 ANQGSEA come from the germline V gene. The CDR3 covers 13 residues. In nucleotides, the CDR3 is TGCAGCGTAAAAGGGGCGGACGGTCAGCCCCAGCATTTT. Its protein is CSVKGADGQPQHF.

The V call is TRBV4-1, the J call TRBJ1-5, with TRBD1 as a possible D gene (6 bases). Trimming removed 0 bases at V and 2 bases at J, with 8 bases between. The CDR3 runs 15 residues. Germline values: CDR1 MGHRA, CDR2 YSYEKL. The CDR3 reads CASSQDQGRNQPQHF. Here the CDR3 DNA reads TGCGCCAGCAGCCAAGATCAGGGGCGCAATCAGCCCCAGCATTTT.

The chain is built from TRBV6-5 and TRBJ1-1, with 7 bases matching TRBD1. Germline loops: CDR1 MNHEY, CDR2 SVGAGI. CDR3 length: 14 residues. Germline trimming cut 6 bases from V and 4 bases from J; bases unmatched to any gene: 8. The CDR3 bases are TGTGCCAGCAGCTATGGAAGGGGGCTCACTGAAGCTTTCTTT. Amino acids: CASSYGRGLTEAFF.

The chain uses TRBV11-2 and TRBJ2-3; no clear D. Trimming took off 3 bases at V and 2 bases at J, with 12 bases between the two ends. The CDR3 runs to 15 residues. Germline CDR1 and CDR2: SGHAT and FQNNGV. As DNA, the CDR3 is TGTGCCAGCAGCTTGCAGGCGGCTGCCACAGATACGCAGTATTTT. This sequence encodes CASSLQAAATDTQYF.

The chain has TRBV19 and TRBJ1-5, with D unclear. The CDR3 runs to 16 residues. V lost 3 bases to trimming and J lost 7 bases, with 19 bases between them. CDR1 and CDR2 from the germline V gene are LNHDA and SQIVND (reference sequence). This CDR3 reads CASSMGRPQGFQPQHF. CDR3 nucleotide sequence: TGTGCCAGTAGTATGGGCCGGCCCCAAGGATTCCAGCCCCAGCATTTT.

The J gene is TRBJ2-3, the V gene TRBV4-3; possibly TRBD1 or TRBD2 for D (5 bases each). The CDR3 has 15 residues. V was clipped by 3 bases and J by 3 bases, with 13 bases between them. From germline, CDR1 is LGHNA and CDR2 YSLEER. The CDR3 nucleotides read TGCGCCAGCAGCCATACCGGGACGGGGACAGATACGCAGTATTTT. It specifies CASSHTGTGTDTQYF.

J is TRBJ1-3 and V is TRBV4-1; D unclear. Germline values: CDR1 MGHRA, CDR2 YSYEKL. The CDR3 sequence is 16 residues long. V lost 4 bases and J lost 0, with 13 bases in between. The CDR3 spells CASSREGQSSGNTIYF. Here the CDR3 DNA reads TGCGCCAGCAGCCGGGAGGGCCAAAGCTCTGGAAACACCATATATTTT.

V gene TRBV6-5 combines with J gene TRBJ1-1; a possible D gene is TRBD1 (6 bases). Germline V CDR1 and CDR2: MNHEY, SVGAGI. V lost 0 bases to trimming and J lost 2 bases, with 10 bases between them. The CDR3 is made up of 15 amino acids. The CDR3 sequence: CASSYSGTTNTEAFF. Written as DNA, the CDR3 is TGTGCCAGCAGTTACTCCGGGACAACTAACACTGAAGCTTTCTTT.

The chain uses TRBV6-5 and TRBJ2-2; maybe TRBD1 (6 bases). The V gene lost 0 bases and the J gene lost 4 bases, with 12 bases spanning the gap. CDR1 is MNHEY, CDR2 SVGAGI, per germline. The length of the CDR3 is 16 residues. CDR3 nucleotide sequence: TGTGCCAGCAGTTACTCGGTCACAGGGCCCACCGGGGAGCTGTTTTTT. Protein: CASSYSVTGPTGELFF.

This clone turned up a few times. This rearrangement joins TRBV11-2 to TRBJ2-6; weak D call: TRBD2 (7 bases). Germline CDR1 SGHAT, CDR2 FQNNGV. V was shortened by 1 base and J by 5 bases, with 12 bases between the two germline ends. This CDR3 is built from 16 residues. DNA of the CDR3: TGTGCCAGCAGCTTAGGAGGGGGGGGCCGGGCCAACGTCCTGACTTTC. It is translated as CASSLGGGGRANVLTF.

The chain joins TRBV5-1 to TRBJ1-1; 9 bases match TRBD1. The CDR3 loop spans 16 amino acids. Germline trimming cut 2 bases from V and 1 base from J; bases unmatched to any gene: 6. The germline V gene encodes CDR1 SGHRS and CDR2 YFSETQ. This CDR3 reads CASSFVTGGANTEAFF. The DNA of the CDR3 is TGCGCCAGCAGCTTCGTAACAGGGGGCGCGAACACTGAAGCTTTCTTT. Combining the CDR3 with reference TRBV5-1 and TRBJ1-1 gives the whole variable domain KAGVTQTPRYLIKTRGQQVTLSCSPISGHRSVSWYQQTPGQGLQFLFEYFSETQRNKGNFPGRFSGRQFSNSRSEMNVSTLELGDSALYLCASSFVTGGANTEAFFGQGTRLTVV.

The chain is built from TRBV18 and TRBJ1-4; 7 nucleotides match TRBD1. CDR1 is KGHSH and CDR2 is LQKENI in the germline V gene. The CDR3 length is 13 residues. Unmatched junction bases numbered 3, after V lost 3 bases and J lost 8 bases. CDR3 in DNA: TGTGCCAGCTCACCGGGGACAGAAGAAAAACTGTTTTTT. This sequence encodes CASSPGTEEKLFF.

The chain uses TRBV19 and TRBJ2-3, with 13 bases fitting TRBD2. This CDR3 is 14 amino acids long. Trimming at V came to 4 bases and at J to 8 bases, leaving 3 bases not matched to a gene. From germline, CDR1 is LNHDA and CDR2 SQIVND (reference sequence). CDR3 in DNA: TGTGCCAGTAGTAGGACTAGCGGGGGCGGTACGCAGTATTTT. Amino acids: CASSRTSGGGTQYF. The full variable domain, its missing parts supplied by reference TRBV19 and TRBJ2-3, is DGGITQSPKYLFRKEGQNVTLSCEQNLNHDAMYWYRQDPGQGLRLIYYSQIVNDFQKGDIAEGYSVSREKKESFPLTVTSAQKNPTAFYLCASSRTSGGGTQYFGPGTRLTVL.

The chain combines TRBV5-4 with TRBJ2-2; D may be TRBD1 or TRBD2 (5 bases each). CDR1 and CDR2 (germline): SGHNT, YYREEE (reference sequence). Trimming pared 5 bases from V and 1 base from J, leaving 15 bases between. This CDR3 is built from 16 residues. This CDR3 reads CASRRPGPENTGELFF. The CDR3 DNA follows: TGTGCCAGCAGACGCCCGGGACCTGAGAACACCGGGGAGCTGTTTTTT.